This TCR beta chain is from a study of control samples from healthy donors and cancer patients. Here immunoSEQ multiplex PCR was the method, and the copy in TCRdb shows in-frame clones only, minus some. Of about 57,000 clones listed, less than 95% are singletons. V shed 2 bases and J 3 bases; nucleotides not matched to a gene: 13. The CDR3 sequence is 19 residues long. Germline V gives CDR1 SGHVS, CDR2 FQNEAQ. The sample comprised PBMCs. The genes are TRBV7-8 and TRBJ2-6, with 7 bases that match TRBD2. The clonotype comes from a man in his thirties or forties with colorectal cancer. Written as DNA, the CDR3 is TGTGCCAGCAGCTTATTCCGACTAGCAGACTTTCGTGGGGCCAACGTCCTGACTTTC. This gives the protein CASSLFRLADFRGANVLTF.